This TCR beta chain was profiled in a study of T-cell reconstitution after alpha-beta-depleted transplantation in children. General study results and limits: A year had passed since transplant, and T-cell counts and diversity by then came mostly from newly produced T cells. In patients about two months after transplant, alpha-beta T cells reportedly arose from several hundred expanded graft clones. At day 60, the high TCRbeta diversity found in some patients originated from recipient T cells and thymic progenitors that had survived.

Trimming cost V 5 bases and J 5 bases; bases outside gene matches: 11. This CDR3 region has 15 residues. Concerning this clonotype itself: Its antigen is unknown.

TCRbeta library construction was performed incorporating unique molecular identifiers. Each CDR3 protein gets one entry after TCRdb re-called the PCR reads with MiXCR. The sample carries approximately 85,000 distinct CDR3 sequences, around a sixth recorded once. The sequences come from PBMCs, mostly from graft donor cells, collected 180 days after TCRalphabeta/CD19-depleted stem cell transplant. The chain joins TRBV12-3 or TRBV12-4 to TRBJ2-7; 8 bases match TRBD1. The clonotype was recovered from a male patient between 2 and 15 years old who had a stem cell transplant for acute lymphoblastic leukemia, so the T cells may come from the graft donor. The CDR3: CASSRHQAGGHEQYF. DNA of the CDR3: TGTGCCAGCAGTCGCCACCAGGCAGGGGGCCACGAGCAGTACTTC.